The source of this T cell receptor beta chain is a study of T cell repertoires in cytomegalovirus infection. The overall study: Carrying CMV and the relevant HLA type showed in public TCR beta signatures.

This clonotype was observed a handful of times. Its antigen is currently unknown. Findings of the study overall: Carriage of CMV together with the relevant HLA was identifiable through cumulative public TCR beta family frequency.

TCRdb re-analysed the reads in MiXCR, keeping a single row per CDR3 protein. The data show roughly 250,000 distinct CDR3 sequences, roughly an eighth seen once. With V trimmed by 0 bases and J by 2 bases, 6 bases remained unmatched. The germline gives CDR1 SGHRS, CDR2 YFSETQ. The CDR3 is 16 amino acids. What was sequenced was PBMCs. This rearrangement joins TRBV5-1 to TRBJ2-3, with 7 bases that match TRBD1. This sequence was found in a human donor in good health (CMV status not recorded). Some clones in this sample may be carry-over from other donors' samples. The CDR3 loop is CASSLGGQHFTDTQYF. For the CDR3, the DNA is TGCGCCAGCAGCTTGGGGGGACAGCACTTCACAGATACGCAGTATTTT.